Described below is a single T cell receptor beta chain sequence and its context. Its antigen is not yet known. No clone much larger than this one lies a single base away; base qualities are absent. In a few donor pairs, further sequencing was done on unstimulated CD8+ naive, CD4+ memory, CD8+ TEMRA, CD4+ naive and CD8+ effector memory subsets. Sorted unstimulated T cells and proliferating T cells recovered from mixed lymphocyte reactions were subjected to TCRbeta CDR3 sequencing. Fresh whole blood from fewer than 11 HLA-typed healthy donors was used as the source from which PBMCs were isolated. Unmatched junction bases come to 4, with V trimmed by 5 bases and J by 2 bases. CDR1 SGHNT and CDR2 YYREEE are derived from the germline V gene (reference sequence). The CDR3 contains 13 residues, cysteine and phenylalanine counted. The sequence is cut down to CDR3 DNA, 39 bases in frame from base 1. Libraries came from the immunoSEQ multiplex PCR assay. The deep sequencing platform assayed approximately 100,000 TCR templates per sample. Genomic DNA extracted from sorted T cells was used for TCRbeta CDR3 sequencing. The original pipeline was this. The R programming language was used for the clonal analysis of the TCRbeta CDR3 data. Alloreactive CD4+ and CD8+ clones were defined by comparing unstimulated samples with post-reaction CFSE-low samples. By matching sequences to the repertoires of sorted unstimulated Treg and non-Treg cells, each alloreactive CD4+ clone was assigned a regulatory or non-regulatory origin. Entries here come from immuneACCESS through TCRdb and include only in-frame sequences with V and J called. Some clones fail to appear in such tables; in the studies checked, an unresolved V gene covers under half of the shortfall, and the cause of the remainder is unknown. Clone size and the V and J calls come from that table; the DNA yielded D and trimming. This sample holds 50,000 to 70,000 clones; 96% were observed only once. The ten largest clones add up to 0.095% of the sample.

These data belong to a study of siplizumab effects on memory and regulatory T cells (dated by TCRdb to between 2018 and 2020). Study-wide context: The study looked at the effect of siplizumab, an anti-CD2 antibody, on alloreactive T-cell subsets in allogeneic mixed lymphocyte reactions made from human PBMCs. Study-level results and caveats: Because sequences at frequencies below about 10^-5 were poorly captured, only a minor fraction of alloreactive clones could be mapped back to unstimulated subsets. Among mappable alloreactive CD4+ clones, an average Treg-derived fraction of around 71% was observed with siplizumab, compared with 26.9% in control reactions. Whether proliferating Tregs from siplizumab cultures were suppressive was not functionally confirmed. Unstimulated naive T cells appeared to be more diverse than memory T cells, and naive cells seemed to make a substantial contribution to the alloresponse. The cumulative frequency of alloreactive sequences that could be traced back to unstimulated CD4+ memory T cells was significantly reduced by siplizumab. For roughly 80-96% of proliferating CD4+ or CD8+ clones, no naive or memory phenotype could be assigned.

Sequenced: naive CD8+ T cells sorted from blood. The cell subset or site label on this specimen signifies: unstimulated naive T cells. The chain was built from TRBV5-4 and TRBJ2-7; 7 central nucleotides agree with TRBD1. This sequence was found in a human donor in good health. The DNA sequence reads TGTGCCAGCAGTTCCGGGACAGCCTACGAGCAGTACTTC. It encodes CASSSGTAYEQYF.